This T cell receptor (beta chain) was retrieved from a study of T cells in Graves' hyperthyroidism and ophthalmopathy. Amplification targeted TCR beta CDR3 regions from RNA transcripts. First-round RT-PCR targeting the TCR CDR3 was performed with the HTBI primer set. TCRdb reanalysed the multiplex PCR reads using MiXCR and keeps one entry per CDR3 protein. Of just under 750,000 distinct CDR3 sequences listed, about 35% are singletons. V was cut by 4 bases and J by 3 bases, with 15 bases left in between. From germline, CDR1 is MNHEY and CDR2 SVGEGT. This CDR3 is built from 16 residues. The V call is TRBV6-2 or TRBV6-3, the J call TRBJ2-2; the D gene is possibly TRBD1 (6 bases). Sequenced sample: blood. This TCR was recovered from a woman aged 40-49 years with Graves' hyperthyroidism. Here the CDR3 reads CASSFRQALYTGELFF. CDR3 in DNA: TGTGCCAGCAGTTTCCGACAGGCCTTATACACCGGGGAGCTGTTTTTT.